The source of this TCR beta chain is a study of technical replicates of blood from a few donors. The germline V gene has CDR1 SGHRS and CDR2 YFSETQ. J lost 6 bases, V lost 4 bases, and 7 bases had no gene match. This CDR3 spans 14 amino acids. Produced via immunoSEQ multiplex PCR; TCRdb's table is partial and in-frame only. The sample includes 64,000 or so clones, around 88% of them seen just once. This chain joins TRBV5-1 and TRBJ2-4; 7 nucleotides match TRBD1. Sequenced material: PBMCs. This TCR derives from a human donor in good health. Some clones in this sample may be carry-over from other donors' samples. For the CDR3, the DNA is TGCGCCAGCAGCGCCGGGACAGCGAGAAACATTCAGTACTTC. Protein sequence: CASSAGTARNIQYF.